Shown below are 20 T cell receptor beta chains from a single sample sequenced in a study of blood T cell repertoires in COVID-19. Sequencing was performed with immunoSEQ multiplex PCR; in TCRdb, only in-frame clones are kept and a portion is missing. The repertoire includes approximately 180,000 clones, roughly 80% of them detected once, and more than 4% sits in the top ten. Sequenced material: PBMCs or T cells enriched from blood (not recorded which). The receptors were gathered from an older woman with acute COVID-19.

J is TRBJ2-7 and V is TRBV5-1; D gene unclear. Trimming stripped 4 bases from V and 4 bases from J, with 6 bases between. The germline V gene encodes CDR1 SGHRS and CDR2 YFSETQ. This CDR3 contains 11 residues. The CDR3 DNA reads TGCGCCAGCAGCGGTGAGTACGAGCAGTACTTC. It yields the protein CASSGEYEQYF.

The chain combines TRBV19 with TRBJ1-6, with 7 positions matching TRBD1. Germline V lookup: CDR1 LNHDA, CDR2 SQIVND (reference sequence). The V segment lost 4 bases and the J segment 10 bases; nucleotides outside the gene matches: 4. The CDR3 extends over 13 amino acids. CDR3 nucleotides: TGTGCCAGTAGTAGAGGGGGCGAATCACCCCTCCACTTT. Translation: CASSRGGESPLHF.

This clone was detected a few times. The rearrangement uses TRBV30 and TRBJ2-2; D perhaps matches TRBD2 (5 bases). The CDR3 loop spans 12 amino acids. V was clipped by 2 bases and J by 6 bases, with 7 bases between them. The germline gives CDR1 GTSNPN, CDR2 SVGIG (reference sequence). The CDR3 is CAWSKRAGELFF. The CDR3 DNA is TGTGCCTGGAGTAAGAGGGCCGGGGAGCTGTTTTTT. Full variable domain (rest looked up from reference TRBV30 and TRBJ2-2): SQTIHQWPATLVQPVGSPLSLECTVEGTSNPNLYWYRQAAGRGLQLLFYSVGIGQISSEVPQNLSASRPQDRQFILSSKKLLLSDSGFYLCAWSKRAGELFFGEGSRLTVL.

CDR3 amino acids: CASSGRGQPRNTGELFF. CDR3 coding DNA: TGTGCCAGCAGCGGCCGAGGCCAACCCAGGAACACCGGGGAGCTGTTTTTT. The rearrangement uses TRBV7-2 and TRBJ2-2; D uncertain. In germline, CDR1 is SGHTA, CDR2 FQGNSA. V lost 5 bases, J lost 1 base, and 17 bases lay in between. This CDR3 comprises 17 residues.

This clone was observed a handful of times. This chain connects TRBV5-1 to TRBJ1-2; 8 bases align to TRBD1. CDR1 is SGHRS and CDR2 is YFSETQ in the germline V gene. CDR3 length equals 17 residues. With V trimmed by 0 bases and J by 4 bases, 11 bases remained unmatched. For the CDR3, the DNA is TGCGCCAGCAGCTTGGCCGATAGGACAGGGCCCCTCTATGGCTACACCTTC. This encodes CASSLADRTGPLYGYTF.

The chain carries TRBV4-1 and TRBJ2-7, with 8 nucleotides matching TRBD2. The CDR3 runs 14 residues. V lost 4 bases and J lost 6; bases outside the gene matches: 8. CDR1 MGHRA and CDR2 YSYEKL come from the germline V gene. The CDR3 loop reads CASSPGSSGVEQYV. CDR3 nucleotide sequence: TGCGCCAGCAGCCCGGGCAGTAGCGGGGTCGAGCAGTACGTC.

The chain combines TRBV7-6 with TRBJ2-7; tentatively, D is TRBD2 (7 bases). There are 15 residues in the CDR3. The V gene lost 0 bases and the J gene lost 4 bases, with 13 bases spanning the gap. Germline loops: CDR1 SGHVS, CDR2 FNYEAQ. CDR3 sequence: CASSLARGGWYEQYV. The CDR3 DNA is TGTGCCAGCAGCTTAGCGAGGGGGGGGTGGTACGAGCAGTACGTC.

Written as DNA, the CDR3 is TGTGCCAGCTCACTCGGGACAGGGACCACCCAAGAGACCCAGTACTTC. It codes for CASSLGTGTTQETQYF. V is TRBV18 and J is TRBJ2-5; 9 bases match TRBD1. J was trimmed by 1 base and V by 4 bases; bases with no gene match: 7. Germline CDR1 reads KGHSH; CDR2 reads LQKENI. This CDR3 has 16 residues.

The gene calls are TRBV18 and TRBJ1-6; 8 bases are shared with TRBD1. The V gene's germline CDR1 is KGHSH and CDR2 LQKENI. Trimming removed 6 bases from V and 9 bases from J; junction bases left unmatched: 7. The CDR3 contains 14 residues. The CDR3 DNA is TGTGCCAGCTCGTCGACAGGGGAAGGTTCACCCCTCCACTTT. This gives the protein CASSSTGEGSPLHF.

This clone occurred a few times. CDR3 DNA sequence: TGCAGCGTTGTCGCAGATAGCAATCAGCCCCAGCATTTT. Its translation: CSVVADSNQPQHF. The chain couples TRBV29-1 to TRBJ1-5; no clear D. The germline V gene has CDR1 SQVTM and CDR2 ANQGSEA. The ends were cut back, 4 bases at V and 0 bases at J, with 7 bases in the middle. This CDR3 has 13 residues.

This chain uses TRBV19 with TRBJ2-1, with 11 bases matching TRBD2. Trimming took 8 bases from V and 7 from J; bases not matched to a gene: 4. The CDR3 totals 13 residues. In germline, CDR1 is LNHDA, CDR2 SQIVND (reference sequence). CDR3 sequence reads: CASFSGRANEQFF. In DNA form, the CDR3 reads TGTGCCAGTTTTAGCGGGAGGGCTAATGAGCAGTTCTTC. Based on the CDR3 plus reference TRBV19 and TRBJ2-1, the full variable domain is DGGITQSPKYLFRKEGQNVTLSCEQNLNHDAMYWYRQDPGQGLRLIYYSQIVNDFQKGDIAEGYSVSREKKESFPLTVTSAQKNPTAFYLCASFSGRANEQFFGPGTRLTVL.

As DNA, the CDR3 is TGTGCCAGCTCACCCGGACAGGGAGGTACGTACGAGCAGTACGTC. Residues: CASSPGQGGTYEQYV. The chain is built from TRBV18 and TRBJ2-7; 8 positions agree with TRBD1. The CDR3 spans 15 residues. V dropped 3 bases and J dropped 4; count of bases not matched to a gene: 8. Germline CDR1 reads KGHSH; CDR2 reads LQKENI.

This clone was picked up one time. The CDR3 DNA reads as TGTGCCAGCAGCCAACGTCCGGGACAGGAGATTAATTCACCCCTCCACTTT. Its protein product is CASSQRPGQEINSPLHF. This sequence joins TRBV4-2 and TRBJ1-6; TRBD1 aligns across 8 bases. Germline V lookup: CDR1 LGHNA, CDR2 YNFKEQ. J gave up 6 bases and V 2 bases, and 9 bases lay outside the gene matches. This CDR3 contains 17 residues.

The sample holds a few counts of this clone. The chain joins TRBV19 to TRBJ2-3; D gene unclear. CDR1 is LNHDA, CDR2 SQIVND, per germline (reference sequence). CDR3 length: 12 residues. V gave up 4 bases and J gave up 8 bases, with 10 bases separating them. The CDR3 sequence is CASSRFDSTQYF. For the CDR3, the DNA is TGTGCCAGTAGTAGGTTTGACTCTACGCAGTATTTT. The entire variable domain, with the rest obtained from reference TRBV19 and TRBJ2-3, is as follows: DGGITQSPKYLFRKEGQNVTLSCEQNLNHDAMYWYRQDPGQGLRLIYYSQIVNDFQKGDIAEGYSVSREKKESFPLTVTSAQKNPTAFYLCASSRFDSTQYFGPGTRLTVL.

The rearrangement uses TRBV4-3 and TRBJ1-2, with D possibly matching TRBD1 (5 bases). CDR3 length: 16 amino acids. V lost 0 bases to trimming and J lost 4 bases, with 15 bases between them. Germline V CDR1 and CDR2: LGHNA, YSLEER. CDR3 DNA: TGCGCCAGCAGCCAAGATTCTGGGGAGGGGAGCTATGGCTACACCTTC. Residues: CASSQDSGEGSYGYTF.

The rearrangement uses TRBV27 and TRBJ2-7; 9 nucleotides agree with TRBD2. Trimming cost V 8 bases and J 4 bases; bases outside gene matches: 15. The germline gives CDR1 MNHEY, CDR2 SMNVEV (reference sequence). The CDR3 spans 16 residues. This CDR3 is CASAQGAGGLLYEQYV. In DNA form, the CDR3 reads TGTGCCAGCGCCCAAGGCGCGGGGGGGCTATTATACGAGCAGTACGTC.

The V call is TRBV30, the J call TRBJ1-5; D gene uncertain. The V gene's germline CDR1 is GTSNPN and CDR2 SVGIG (reference sequence). CDR3 size: 12 residues. V was pared by 2 bases and J by 6 bases, with 8 bases between. The CDR3 DNA sequence: TGTGCCTGGAGTCCCGGGTTTCAGCCCCAGCATTTT. Translation gives CAWSPGFQPQHF.

The chain has TRBV11-2 and TRBJ2-5, with no clear D. This CDR3 has 15 residues. Germline V lookup: CDR1 SGHAT, CDR2 FQNNGV. V was shortened by 1 base and J by 0 bases, with 9 bases between the two germline ends. The CDR3, as DNA: TGTGCCAGCAGCTTAGCGAGGTCTTACCAAGAGACCCAGTACTTC. Amino acids: CASSLARSYQETQYF.

This clone has just a few counts. The rearrangement uses TRBV27 and TRBJ1-2; possible D gene TRBD1, 5 bases. CDR1 and CDR2 (germline): MNHEY, SMNVEV (reference sequence). The length of the CDR3 is 13 residues. V lost 4 bases to trimming and J lost 8 bases, with 14 bases between them. The CDR3 region is CASSSPGGFGYTF. CDR3 in DNA: TGTGCCAGCAGTTCCCCCGGGGGTTTCGGCTACACCTTC.

The J gene is TRBJ2-3, the V gene TRBV24-1, with 12 positions matching TRBD2. Germline V gene lookup returns CDR1 KGHDR and CDR2 SFDVKD. V was pared by 9 bases and J by 5 bases, with 8 bases of the junction left unmatched. The CDR3 is 15 amino acids. The CDR3 DNA sequence: TGTGCCACCTCCCGGACTAGCGGGGTTTTAGATACGCAGTATTTT. Amino acid sequence: CATSRTSGVLDTQYF.